Below, 18 T cell receptor beta chains from the same sample are listed, as sequenced in a study of beta chain features in type 1 diabetes. The sequenced template was cDNA made from the entire isolated RNA. Sequencing used immunoSEQ multiplex PCR; TCRdb keeps in-frame clones, though not all of them. The data contain about 360,000 clones, roughly 12% of them singletons. The sequencing sample was made of naive CD4+ T cells from blood. The receptors stem from a man aged 18 to 29 in good health.

This clone was detected a few times. This chain connects TRBV25-1 to TRBJ1-6; maybe TRBD1 (5 bases). This CDR3 region has 18 residues. V dropped 0 bases and J dropped 4 bases, with 16 bases sitting between them. The V gene's germline CDR1 is MGHDK and CDR2 SYGVNS. CDR3 sequence (DNA): TGTGCCAGCAGTGAATATTCCCCAAACAGGTTTTATAATTCACCCCTCCACTTT. Amino acids: CASSEYSPNRFYNSPLHF. The whole variable domain, filled in from reference TRBV25-1 and TRBJ1-6, reads EADIYQTPRYLVIGTGKKITLECSQTMGHDKMYWYQQDPGMELHLIHYSYGVNSTEKGDLSSESTVSRIRTEHFPLTLESARPSHTSQYLCASSEYSPNRFYNSPLHFGNGTRLTVT.

The chain has TRBV6-5 and TRBJ1-6; the match to TRBD1 covers 7 bases. Germline CDR1 MNHEY, CDR2 SVGAGI. This CDR3 spans 15 amino acids. After removal of 0 bases from V and 10 bases from J, the junction contained 6 bases not matched to a gene. CDR3 region: CASSYSTGKRSPLHF. The DNA of the CDR3 is TGTGCCAGCAGTTACTCGACAGGGAAGCGATCACCCCTCCACTTT.

This clone was recorded a few times. V and J are TRBV9 and TRBJ2-4; TRBD1 might be the D (6 bases). This CDR3 has 16 residues. In germline, CDR1 is SGDLS, CDR2 YYNGEE. Trimming took off 4 bases at V and 0 bases at J, with 14 bases between the two ends. This CDR3 reads CASSLTGSLAKNIQYF. The DNA for the CDR3 is TGTGCCAGCAGCCTCACAGGGAGTCTAGCCAAAAACATTCAGTACTTC.

This clone has only a few counts. Other DNA sequences of this sample code for an identical CDR3. CDR3 bases: TGTGCCAGCAGCTTGGACAGGGACTATGGCTACACCTTC. It translates to CASSLDRDYGYTF. The V call is TRBV7-2, the J call TRBJ1-2; 8 bases match TRBD1. After removal of 3 bases from V and 3 bases from J, the junction contained 0 bases not matched to a gene. The CDR3 runs 13 residues. Germline lookup yields CDR1 SGHTA and CDR2 FQGNSA.

This clone was counted only a few times. In DNA form, the CDR3 reads TGTGCCAGCTCGGACTTTGAGCTAGCGGGAAGTGAGCAGTTCTTC. Its protein is CASSDFELAGSEQFF. This chain uses TRBV18 with TRBJ2-1; 9 bases fit TRBD2. V lost 6 bases and J lost 9; bases outside the gene matches: 12. The CDR3 extends over 15 amino acids. CDR1 and CDR2 (germline): KGHSH, LQKENI.

A few counts support this clone. This rearrangement joins TRBV2 to TRBJ1-1, with no clear D. This CDR3 has 10 amino acids. The germline V gene encodes CDR1 SNHLY and CDR2 FYNNEI. V was pared by 5 bases and J by 11 bases, with 9 bases between. CDR3: CASSLVLAFF. In nucleotides, the CDR3 is TGTGCCAGCAGTCTAGTATTGGCTTTCTTT.

The rearrangement joins TRBV14 to TRBJ1-4; tentatively, D is TRBD1 (6 bases). Germline CDR1 SGHDN, CDR2 FVKESK. The CDR3 sequence is 13 residues long. Trimming stripped 3 bases from V and 10 bases from J, with 12 bases between. CDR3 region: CASSQGQGLKLFF. The CDR3 coding sequence is TGTGCCAGCAGCCAGGGCCAGGGGCTAAAACTGTTTTTT.

V usage is TRBV7-6 and J usage is TRBJ1-2, with D perhaps TRBD1 (6 bases). Germline V lookup: CDR1 SGHVS, CDR2 FNYEAQ. With 2 bases removed from V and 4 bases from J, the gap between germline ends came to 11 bases. The CDR3 covers 14 residues. CDR3 sequence reads: CASSLSPRGYGYTF. The CDR3 coding sequence is TGTGCCAGCAGCTTAAGTCCCAGGGGCTATGGCTACACCTTC.

The gene calls are TRBV5-1 and TRBJ1-1; no firm D call. Trimming took off 6 bases at V and 11 bases at J, with 20 bases between the two ends. CDR3 length: 13 residues. Germline CDR1 and CDR2: SGHRS and YFSETQ. The DNA of the CDR3 is TGCGCCAGCACCGAAGACACCCAGTTGGCGGCTTTCTTT. It codes for CASTEDTQLAAFF.

V and J are TRBV28 and TRBJ2-6, with D possibly matching TRBD2 (5 bases). V was pared by 6 bases and J by 1 base, with 10 bases between. The germline CDR1 and CDR2 sequences are MDHEN and SYDVKM. The CDR3 spans 15 residues. The CDR3 DNA is TGTGCCAGCAGGCTAAGAGGGTCTGGGGCCAACGTCCTGACTTTC. Residues: CASRLRGSGANVLTF. Filled out from reference TRBV28 and TRBJ2-6, the complete variable domain reads DVKVTQSSRYLVKRTGEKVFLECVQDMDHENMFWYRQDPGLGLRLIYFSYDVKMKEKGDIPEGYSVSREKKERFSLILESASTNQTSMYLCASRLRGSGANVLTFGAGSRLTVL.

The sample holds a few counts of this clone. J is TRBJ2-7 and V is TRBV7-2, with D possibly matching TRBD2 (7 bases). The CDR3 covers 15 residues. Per germline, CDR1 SGHTA and CDR2 FQGNSA. The V gene lost 5 bases and the J gene lost 4 bases, with 18 bases spanning the gap. CDR3 residues: CASSRSGGGRYEQYF. CDR3 nucleotide sequence: TGTGCCAGCAGCCGCAGTGGGGGGGGCCGGTACGAGCAGTACTTC.

V is TRBV30 and J is TRBJ2-7; D remains ambiguous. Germline CDR1 and CDR2: GTSNPN and SVGIG (reference sequence). V lost 0 bases and J lost 6, with 9 bases in between. The length of the CDR3 is 12 residues. CDR3 sequence: CAWSVRWAEQYF. The CDR3 DNA is TGTGCCTGGAGTGTACGATGGGCCGAGCAGTACTTC. Based on the CDR3 plus reference TRBV30 and TRBJ2-7, the full variable domain is SQTIHQWPATLVQPVGSPLSLECTVEGTSNPNLYWYRQAAGRGLQLLFYSVGIGQISSEVPQNLSASRPQDRQFILSSKKLLLSDSGFYLCAWSVRWAEQYFGPGTRLTVT.

This chain links TRBV7-9 with TRBJ1-1; D not certain. CDR3 length: 12 residues. CDR1 is SEHNR and CDR2 is FQNEAQ in the germline V gene (reference sequence). V was trimmed by 5 bases and J by 7 bases, leaving 11 bases between them. CDR3 coding DNA: TGTGCCAGCAGCCCCGCACATGGTGAAGCTTTCTTT. Translating gives CASSPAHGEAFF.

The chain has TRBV9 and TRBJ1-4; 8 bases map to TRBD1. This CDR3 comprises 14 residues. CDR1 SGDLS and CDR2 YYNGEE come from the germline V gene. The V gene end was trimmed by 3 bases and the J gene end by 7 bases; junction bases not matched to a gene: 5. The CDR3 DNA reads TGTGCCAGCAGCGCGACAGGGGTGGGTGAAAAACTGTTTTTT. Protein: CASSATGVGEKLFF.

V and J are TRBV9 and TRBJ2-6, with TRBD1 identical over 11 bases. CDR1 is SGDLS and CDR2 is YYNGEE in the germline V gene. The CDR3 is 17 amino acids. V shed 8 bases, J shed 4 bases, and the junction held 11 bases outside the gene matches. The CDR3 spells CASPPGQGAPGANVLTF. Written as DNA, the CDR3 is TGTGCCAGTCCACCCGGACAGGGGGCGCCCGGGGCCAACGTCCTGACTTTC.

The chain uses TRBV30 and TRBJ1-6, with TRBD1 as a possible D gene (6 bases). This CDR3 spans 13 amino acids. Germline V gene data show CDR1 as GTSNPN and CDR2 as SVGIG (reference sequence). V shed 4 bases and J shed 7 bases, with 11 bases lying between them. CDR3 region: CAWTTTGNSPLHF. Written as DNA, the CDR3 is TGTGCCTGGACCACAACAGGGAATTCACCCCTCCACTTT.

This clone came up a few times. This chain connects TRBV9 to TRBJ2-5; possibly TRBD2 for D (6 bases). Per germline, CDR1 SGDLS and CDR2 YYNGEE. The CDR3 spans 14 residues. Trimming took off 0 bases at V and 1 base at J, with 7 bases between the two ends. In nucleotides, the CDR3 is TGTGCCAGCAGCGTAGGGAGGGTCCAAGAGACCCAGTACTTC. This codes for CASSVGRVQETQYF.

The chain carries TRBV30 and TRBJ1-1; D perhaps matches TRBD1 (6 bases). The germline gives CDR1 GTSNPN, CDR2 SVGIG (reference sequence). V lost 0 bases, J lost 1 base, and 12 bases lay in between. This CDR3 comprises 15 residues. The CDR3 DNA is TGTGCCTGGAGTGTACGGGGACACTCGAACACTGAAGCTTTCTTT. Its translation is CAWSVRGHSNTEAFF.